This T cell receptor beta chain came from a study of vaccination effects on CD4 cells after COVID-19. With respect to this clone: Its antigen is undetermined.

Sequencing was performed with immunoSEQ multiplex PCR; in TCRdb, only in-frame clones are kept and a portion is missing. The sample carries 73,000 or so clones, 60% to 85% recorded once. CDR3 size: 16 residues. CD4+ T cells specific for antigen were expanded with viral peptide pools by the ViraFEST assay before sequencing. The authors isolated CD4+ T cells after nine to eleven days of culture. Negative nucleocapsid antibody tests before and after vaccination confirmed no previous SARS-CoV-2 infection. This chain joins TRBV21-1 and TRBJ2-5; TRBD2, the D gene given by the table, was not confirmed from the DNA. TRBV21-1 is a documented pseudogene. The receptor was isolated from a human donor who received a COVID-19 vaccine. Source: CD4+ T cells from PBMCs cultured with SARS-CoV-2 spike peptides, taken before COVID-19 vaccination. The CDR3 region has the DNA TGTGCCAGCAGCAAAGATCTCGGGTGCTTGGTAGAGACCCAGTACTTC. Its translation is CASSKDLGCLVETQYF.